The 20 T cell receptor beta chains presented below share a single source sample, sequenced in a study of radiotherapy plus CTLA-4 blockade in lung cancer. The protocol was immunoSEQ multiplex PCR, while the TCRdb copy is restricted to in-frame clones and leaves out a portion. The profile shows about 49,000 clones, roughly 84% of them singletons. The specimen was peripheral blood, collected from a patient treated with radiotherapy plus ipilimumab. These receptors were taken from a human donor with non-small cell lung cancer whose response to radiotherapy plus ipilimumab could not be evaluated.

CDR3 bases: TGTGCCAGTAGTCAGGGGCTCTTACCCTACGAGCAGTACTTC. Its translation is CASSQGLLPYEQYF. The rearrangement uses TRBV19 and TRBJ2-7; possible D gene TRBD1, 6 bases. CDR1 and CDR2 from the germline V gene are LNHDA and SQIVND (reference sequence). The ends were cut back, 5 bases at V and 2 bases at J, with 13 bases in the middle. This CDR3 comprises 14 residues.

In its sample, this clone was seen once. V is TRBV15 and J is TRBJ2-5; the D is unclear. Germline V CDR1 and CDR2: LNHNV, YYDKDF (reference sequence). V was clipped by 2 bases and J by 2 bases, with 18 bases between them. The CDR3 length is 17 residues. CDR3 loop: CATSRSLDSPLQETQYF. The CDR3 DNA follows: TGTGCCACCAGCAGAAGCCTAGATTCACCTTTACAAGAGACCCAGTACTTC. The full variable domain, rest sourced from reference TRBV15 and TRBJ2-5, is DAMVIQNPRYQVTQFGKPVTLSCSQTLNHNVMYWYQQKSSQAPKLLFHYYDKDFNNEADTPDNFQSRRPNTSFCFLDIRSPGLGDTAMYLCATSRSLDSPLQETQYFGPGTRLLVL.

This clone was seen a few times. The CDR3 DNA sequence: TGTGCCAGCAGGTTGGGACAGGGGGTAGAGACCCAGTACTTC. This sequence encodes CASRLGQGVETQYF. The chain has TRBV28 and TRBJ2-5, with 11 bases fitting TRBD1. With V trimmed by 6 bases and J by 4 bases, 4 bases remained unmatched. CDR3 length: 14 residues. CDR1 and CDR2 (germline): MDHEN, SYDVKM.

The rearrangement uses TRBV6-5 and TRBJ1-1; no definite D call. Germline assignment: CDR1 MNHEY and CDR2 SVGAGI. Trimming took off 2 bases at V and 2 bases at J, with 9 bases between the two ends. The CDR3 totals 14 residues. For the CDR3, the DNA is TGTGCCAGCAGTTACGACAACCTCAACACTGAAGCTTTCTTT. This encodes CASSYDNLNTEAFF.

In DNA, the CDR3 is TGTGCCAGCAACTCTGGGGCTAGCGGGAACCCTACTTATGAGCAGTTCTTC. Encoded protein: CASNSGASGNPTYEQFF. The chain employs TRBV7-9 and TRBJ2-1, with 9 nucleotides matching TRBD2. CDR1 SEHNR and CDR2 FQNEAQ come from the germline V gene (reference sequence). CDR3 length: 17 amino acids. V trimming: 7 bases; J trimming: 8 bases; junction bases outside the gene matches: 18.

This clone was detected once. The chain uses TRBV19 and TRBJ2-3; 7 nucleotides line up with TRBD2. From germline, CDR1 is LNHDA and CDR2 SQIVND (reference sequence). J gave up 1 base and V 5 bases, and 3 bases lay outside the gene matches. CDR3 size: 14 residues. The CDR3 coding sequence is TGTGCCAGTAGTCGACGGGAGGGCACAGATACGCAGTATTTT. Amino acid sequence: CASSRREGTDTQYF.

V and J are TRBV6-5 and TRBJ1-5; D is possibly TRBD1 (5 bases). V lost 2 bases and J 7 bases, leaving 9 bases between the germline ends. The CDR3 sequence is 13 residues long. The germline gives CDR1 MNHEY, CDR2 SVGAGI. The CDR3: CASSYRGNQPQHF. The CDR3 region has the DNA TGTGCCAGCAGTTACCGGGGGAACCAGCCCCAGCATTTT.

J is TRBJ1-1 and V is TRBV5-1, with TRBD1 as a possible D gene (5 bases). The germline V gene has CDR1 SGHRS and CDR2 YFSETQ. The CDR3 totals 15 residues. The V end lost 3 bases, the J end lost 2 bases, and 14 bases lay between the germline ends. In DNA, the CDR3 is TGCGCCAGCAGCTACGGGGGAGGGAAAAACACTGAAGCTTTCTTT. This sequence encodes CASSYGGGKNTEAFF.

The CDR3 loop is CASSLTTDTQYF. The CDR3 DNA follows: TGTGCCAGCAGCTTGACAACAGATACGCAGTATTTT. The chain couples TRBV5-8 to TRBJ2-3; D remains ambiguous. Trimming stripped 1 base from V and 3 bases from J, with 3 bases between. In germline, CDR1 is SGHTS, CDR2 YDEGEE. The CDR3 loop spans 12 amino acids.

This sequence joins TRBV30 and TRBJ1-5, with 8 nucleotides matching TRBD1. The J segment lost 1 base and the V segment lost 0 bases, leaving 5 bases of the junction unmatched. The germline V gene has CDR1 GTSNPN and CDR2 SVGIG (reference sequence). This CDR3 spans 16 amino acids. CDR3 nucleotide sequence: TGTGCCTGGAGTGTACCCCAGGGGGCGAGCAATCAGCCCCAGCATTTT. The encoded protein is CAWSVPQGASNQPQHF.

The V call is TRBV28, the J call TRBJ2-2; the D is unclear. CDR1 is MDHEN and CDR2 is SYDVKM in the germline V gene. V lost 4 bases, J lost 4 bases, and 10 bases lay in between. This CDR3 contains 14 residues. Here the CDR3 reads CASSSMRITGELFF. CDR3 nucleotide sequence: TGTGCCAGCAGTTCGATGAGGATCACCGGGGAGCTGTTTTTT.

The genes are TRBV9 and TRBJ2-1, with D perhaps matching TRBD2 (5 bases). This CDR3 is 16 amino acids long. V lost 0 bases and J 0 bases, leaving 10 bases between the germline ends. Germline V gene data show CDR1 as SGDLS and CDR2 as YYNGEE. The CDR3 region has the DNA TGTGCCAGCAGCGTAGACGGGATGAGCTCCTACAATGAGCAGTTCTTC. Translated: CASSVDGMSSYNEQFF. Based on the CDR3 plus reference TRBV9 and TRBJ2-1, the full variable domain is DSGVTQTPKHLITATGQRVTLRCSPRSGDLSVYWYQQSLDQGLQFLIQYYNGEERAKGNILERFSAQQFPDLHSELNLSSLELGDSALYFCASSVDGMSSYNEQFFGPGTRLTVL.

The chain employs TRBV15 and TRBJ2-3; 12 nucleotides line up with TRBD2. This CDR3 is 17 amino acids long. In germline, CDR1 is LNHNV, CDR2 YYDKDF (reference sequence). Germline trimming cut 1 base from V and 5 bases from J; bases unmatched to any gene: 7. The CDR3 DNA is TGTGCCACCAGCAGAGGTGCTAGCGGGAGGGGTGGAGATACGCAGTATTTT. It is translated as CATSRGASGRGGDTQYF.

V and J are TRBV28 and TRBJ2-7; 8 bases are a match to TRBD1. CDR3 length: 16 amino acids. J lost 1 base, V lost 1 base, and 6 bases had no gene match. Germline V gene data show CDR1 as MDHEN and CDR2 as SYDVKM. CDR3 protein: CASSLFSGGASYEQYF. The CDR3 bases are TGTGCCAGCAGTTTATTTTCAGGGGGCGCGTCCTACGAGCAGTACTTC.

The chain recombines TRBV9 with TRBJ2-5, with 10 bases identical to TRBD1. With V trimmed by 4 bases and J by 5 bases, 11 bases remained unmatched. This CDR3 is 16 amino acids long. Germline V gene data show CDR1 as SGDLS and CDR2 as YYNGEE. The CDR3 sequence is CASSSPVGTGVETQYF. The CDR3 DNA reads as TGTGCCAGCAGCTCACCGGTGGGGACAGGGGTGGAGACCCAGTACTTC. The variable domain in full, with the rest retrieved from reference TRBV9 and TRBJ2-5, is DSGVTQTPKHLITATGQRVTLRCSPRSGDLSVYWYQQSLDQGLQFLIQYYNGEERAKGNILERFSAQQFPDLHSELNLSSLELGDSALYFCASSSPVGTGVETQYFGPGTRLLVL.

This sequence joins TRBV23-1 and TRBJ2-1; the match to TRBD2 covers 10 bases. TRBV23-1 is an ORF, with its function uncertain. The length of the CDR3 is 18 residues. Losses at the gene ends were 1 base for V and 3 bases for J; bases not matched to a gene: 9. The CDR3 spells CASSQLLSKREGYNEQFF. CDR3 in DNA: TGCGCCAGCAGTCAATTACTTTCAAAGCGGGAGGGCTACAATGAGCAGTTCTTC.

This rearrangement joins TRBV2 to TRBJ2-7; TRBD2 might be the D (6 bases). CDR3 length: 15 amino acids. Germline V gives CDR1 SNHLY, CDR2 FYNNEI. With 2 bases removed from V and 5 bases from J, the gap between germline ends came to 16 bases. CDR3 sequence reads: CASSESLARIHEQYF. In nucleotides, the CDR3 is TGTGCCAGCAGTGAATCTCTAGCGAGGATACACGAGCAGTACTTC.

This chain links TRBV19 with TRBJ2-7; 8 bases are a match to TRBD1. The junction had 1 base not matched to a gene; V was cut back by 0 bases and J by 3 bases. This CDR3 spans 14 amino acids. Germline V CDR1 and CDR2: LNHDA, SQIVND (reference sequence). The CDR3 reads CASSIDGQGYEQYF. CDR3 DNA: TGTGCCAGTAGTATAGACGGACAGGGCTACGAGCAGTACTTC.

V gene TRBV6-6 combines with J gene TRBJ1-1; D gene unclear. Germline V CDR1 and CDR2: MNHNY, SVGAGI (reference sequence). V was trimmed by 0 bases and J by 8 bases, leaving 10 bases between them. The CDR3 has 13 residues. In nucleotides, the CDR3 is TGTGCCAGCAGTTACTCGGGAGGCCTAGAAGCTTTCTTT. Residues: CASSYSGGLEAFF.

This chain links TRBV7-3 with TRBJ2-7; tentative D call: TRBD1 (5 bases). Germline V gene lookup returns CDR1 SGHTA and CDR2 FQGTGA. The V end was cut by 6 bases, the J end by 2 bases, with 11 bases between. This CDR3 region has 13 residues. The CDR3 bases are TGTGCCAGCAGTAAGAGCAGGGCCTACGAGCAGTACTTC. This gives the protein CASSKSRAYEQYF.